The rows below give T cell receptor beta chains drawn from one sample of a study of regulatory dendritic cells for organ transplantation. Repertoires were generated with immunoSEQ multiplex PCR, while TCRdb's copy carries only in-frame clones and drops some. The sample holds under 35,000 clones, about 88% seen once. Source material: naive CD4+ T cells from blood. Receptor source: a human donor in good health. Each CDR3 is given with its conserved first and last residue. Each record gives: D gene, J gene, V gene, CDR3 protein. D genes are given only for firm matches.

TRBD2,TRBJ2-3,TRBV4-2,CASSQDIPGWLAGTDTQYF
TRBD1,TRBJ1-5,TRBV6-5,CASKYRDRVGQPQHF
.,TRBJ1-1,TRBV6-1,CASSEGLQEKAFF
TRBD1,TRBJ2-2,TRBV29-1,CSVGLQDRGNLFF
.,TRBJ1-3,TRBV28,CASSLESSLGNTIYF
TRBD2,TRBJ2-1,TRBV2,CASSFSGGANEQFF
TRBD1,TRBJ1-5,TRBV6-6,CASSSWDRGTNQPQHF
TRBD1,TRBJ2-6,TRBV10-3,CAISRDGTGAQGANVLTF
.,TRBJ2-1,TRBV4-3,CASSQERLVVSYNEQFF
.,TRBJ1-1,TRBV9,CASSVDGAGGMNTEAFF
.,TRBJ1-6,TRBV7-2,CASSLAPRSSYNSPLHF
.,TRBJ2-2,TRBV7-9,CASSHILALGGTGELFF
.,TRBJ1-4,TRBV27,CASRRQELGLFF
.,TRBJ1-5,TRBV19,CASRKHSSNQPQHF
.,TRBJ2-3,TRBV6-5,CASRRGVTDTQYF
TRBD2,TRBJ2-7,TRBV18,CASTSYGGYEQYF
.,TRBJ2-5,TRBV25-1,CASSEGMDSAQETQYF
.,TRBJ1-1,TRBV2,CASSQIIEAFF
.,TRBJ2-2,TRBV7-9,CASSRVGGTGELFF
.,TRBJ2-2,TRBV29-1,CSVAGDTGELFF
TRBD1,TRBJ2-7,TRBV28,CASIQTGGVYEQYF
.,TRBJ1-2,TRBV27,CASSSGGNYGYTF
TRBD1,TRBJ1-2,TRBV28,CASSLYRQGAPRGYTF
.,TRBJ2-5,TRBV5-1,CASSSQGRETQYF
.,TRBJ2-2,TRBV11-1,CASSFGTKTGELFF
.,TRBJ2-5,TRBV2,CASSGQGETQYF
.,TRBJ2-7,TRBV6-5,CASSLHKGRSYEQYF
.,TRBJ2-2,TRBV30,CAWRGVRGIVGTGELFF
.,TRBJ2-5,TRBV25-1,CASSDLDRPQETQYF
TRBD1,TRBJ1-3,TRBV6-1,CASIDRGGGNTIYF
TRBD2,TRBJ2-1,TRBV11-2,CASSSRSGTSGYNEQFF
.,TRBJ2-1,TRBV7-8,CASSLAVWRGDNEQFF
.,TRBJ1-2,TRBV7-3,CASSLELPGTGRGYTF
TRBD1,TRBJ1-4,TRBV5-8,CASNTAGQAISGLFF
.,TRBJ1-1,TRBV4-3,CASSQMGRNTEAFF
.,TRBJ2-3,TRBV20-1,CSVGNTDTQYF
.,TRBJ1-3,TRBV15,CATSRDWAGSGNTIYF
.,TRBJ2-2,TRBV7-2,CASSLRTVNTGELFF
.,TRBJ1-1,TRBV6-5,CASSQGQKTVGAFF
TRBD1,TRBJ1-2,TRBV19,CASSTNRRDRTKSYGYTF
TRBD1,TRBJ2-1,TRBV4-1,CASSPGTGAYSAYNEQFF
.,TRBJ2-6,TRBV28,CASSFRGTPSGANVLTF
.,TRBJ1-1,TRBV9,CASGKDAEAFF
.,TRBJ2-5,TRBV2,CASSRRMEETQYF
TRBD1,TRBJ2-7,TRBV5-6,CASSLKGQFYEQYF
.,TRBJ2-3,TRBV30,CAWSLRGAGMHSANSDTQYF
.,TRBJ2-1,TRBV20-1,CSARLVVEQFF